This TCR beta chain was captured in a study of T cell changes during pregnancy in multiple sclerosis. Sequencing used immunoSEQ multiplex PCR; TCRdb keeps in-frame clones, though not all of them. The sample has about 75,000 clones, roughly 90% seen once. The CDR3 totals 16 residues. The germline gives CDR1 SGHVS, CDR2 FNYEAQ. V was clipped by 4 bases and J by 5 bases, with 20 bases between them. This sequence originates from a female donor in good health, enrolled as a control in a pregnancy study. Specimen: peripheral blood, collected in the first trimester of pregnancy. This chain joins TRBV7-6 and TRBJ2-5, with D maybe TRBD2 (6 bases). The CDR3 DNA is TGTGCCAGCAGCTCGGCCAGAATAGGGGCGGGGGAGACCCAGTACTTC. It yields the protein CASSSARIGAGETQYF.